This T cell receptor (beta chain) was observed in a study of blood T cells in healthy people across ages. Whole-study context: About one barcoded beta molecule was captured per two T cells (by template switching).

Peripheral blood, roughly 9.3 milliliters per donor, was collected. CDR1 is LGHNA, CDR2 YSLEER, per germline. V lost 0 bases and J lost 3, with 20 bases in between. The CDR3 totals 18 residues. A second PCR, run for roughly 7 to 11 cycles, used a sample-barcoded 5' primer plus a J-beta primer mix. Via MiXCR, TCRdb re-called the 5' RACE reads, giving one row per CDR3 protein. Here the sample spans roughly 1.5 million distinct CDR3 sequences, 35% to 45% being singletons. This clonotype turned up a few times. The receptor was derived from a woman aged 18-35 years in good health. The sample was blood. The chain joins TRBV4-3 to TRBJ2-5; D unresolved. In nucleotides, the CDR3 is TGCGCCAGCAGCCAAGATCTGAGGCAAGCAGTTAGTGAAGAGACCCAGTACTTC. Residues: CASSQDLRQAVSEETQYF.